This T cell receptor (beta chain) is from a study of blood T cell repertoires in COVID-19. TCRdb's copy holds only in-frame clones and misses some; the assay was immunoSEQ multiplex PCR. The table has about 220,000 clones, 86% seen once. The germline V gene encodes CDR1 LNHDA and CDR2 SQIVND (reference sequence). V lost 7 bases and J lost 6; bases outside the gene matches: 6. CDR3 length: 14 amino acids. This clone was picked up a small number of times. The source material was PBMCs or T cells enriched from blood (not recorded which). This chain uses TRBV19 with TRBJ2-2; 9 bases align to TRBD1. The clonotype originates from a middle-aged woman with acute COVID-19. CDR3 in amino acids: CASNAGQGAGELFF. The DNA of the CDR3 is TGTGCCAGTAACGCGGGACAGGGCGCCGGGGAGCTGTTTTTT.